This passage covers 20 T cell receptor beta chains from one sample sequenced in a study of shared clonotypes between healthy human individuals. The repertoire was sequenced with immunoSEQ multiplex PCR; TCRdb's copy has only in-frame clones and lacks some. The sample lists over a million clones, about 98.5% occurring once. What was sequenced was naive CD4+ T cells sorted from blood. The subset was: CD45RA+ positively selected. These receptors were collected from a man under 40 in good health.

The CDR3 here is CSRAGSNEQFF. DNA of the CDR3: TGCAGCCGAGCGGGATCCAATGAGCAGTTCTTC. The rearrangement uses TRBV20-1 and TRBJ2-1; TRBD2 aligns across 7 bases. This CDR3 spans 11 amino acids. The germline V gene has CDR1 DFQATT and CDR2 SNEGSKA (reference sequence).

J is TRBJ2-2 and V is TRBV5-1; perhaps TRBD1 as D (5 bases). Per germline, CDR1 SGHRS and CDR2 YFSETQ. CDR3 length: 16 residues. V shed 3 bases and J shed 0 bases, with 12 bases lying between them. This CDR3 reads CASSWVDTTNTGELFF. The CDR3 DNA follows: TGCGCCAGCAGCTGGGTGGACACTACGAACACCGGGGAGCTGTTTTTT.

V gene TRBV28 combines with J gene TRBJ2-7; D is tentatively TRBD1 or TRBD2 (5 bases each). CDR3 length equals 14 residues. The V and J ends lost 6 bases and 2 bases respectively, with 14 bases between them. The germline CDR1 and CDR2 sequences are MDHEN and SYDVKM. In DNA, the CDR3 is TGTGCCAGCAGACCACCTGGGGACGCCTACGAGCAGTACTTC. It specifies CASRPPGDAYEQYF.

Remarks on this clone: This sample includes further DNA sequences coding for the same CDR3. The rearrangement uses TRBV7-2 and TRBJ2-3; a possible D gene is TRBD2 (6 bases). CDR3 length: 15 amino acids. Trimming left V 5 bases short and J 3 bases short, with 15 bases between. Per germline, CDR1 SGHTA and CDR2 FQGNSA. Written as DNA, the CDR3 is TGTGCCAGCAGCCCTCTGGCGGGATCGACAGATACGCAGTATTTT. This sequence encodes CASSPLAGSTDTQYF.

CDR3 sequence: CASSLQGAIADTQYF. The CDR3 DNA follows: TGTGCCAGCAGTTTACAGGGAGCCATAGCAGATACGCAGTATTTT. This chain uses TRBV27 with TRBJ2-3, with D tentatively TRBD1 or TRBD2 (5 bases each). CDR3 size: 15 residues. Trimming took off 2 bases at V and 4 bases at J, with 13 bases between the two ends. Germline values: CDR1 MNHEY, CDR2 SMNVEV (reference sequence).

V gene TRBV6-5 combines with J gene TRBJ1-5; D not certain. Trimming removed 0 bases at V and 3 bases at J, with 9 bases between. Germline assignment: CDR1 MNHEY and CDR2 SVGAGI. CDR3 length equals 15 residues. The CDR3 loop reads CASSYSPGLNQPQHF. Here the CDR3 DNA reads TGTGCCAGCAGTTACTCCCCAGGTCTCAATCAGCCCCAGCATTTT.

V and J are TRBV28 and TRBJ2-1; possibly TRBD1 for D (6 bases). Germline CDR1 is MDHEN and CDR2 is SYDVKM. This CDR3 is 15 amino acids long. V gave up 2 bases and J gave up 5 bases, with 13 bases separating them. CDR3: CASSLIDRPNNEQFF. The CDR3 nucleotides read TGTGCCAGCAGTTTAATCGACAGGCCGAACAATGAGCAGTTCTTC.

The sample holds one count of this clone. The V gene is TRBV9, the J gene TRBJ2-2; D tentatively fits TRBD1 or TRBD2 (5 bases each). This CDR3 region has 14 residues. Germline lookup yields CDR1 SGDLS and CDR2 YYNGEE. V dropped 1 base and J dropped 8 bases, with 12 bases sitting between them. For the CDR3, the DNA is TGTGCCAGCAGCGTATTAGGGGAGACGGGGGAGCTGTTTTTT. Amino acid sequence: CASSVLGETGELFF. The entire variable domain, with the rest obtained from reference TRBV9 and TRBJ2-2, is as follows: DSGVTQTPKHLITATGQRVTLRCSPRSGDLSVYWYQQSLDQGLQFLIQYYNGEERAKGNILERFSAQQFPDLHSELNLSSLELGDSALYFCASSVLGETGELFFGEGSRLTVL.

A word on this clone: Other DNA sequences in the same sample also yield this CDR3. The chain uses TRBV5-1 and TRBJ2-7; possibly TRBD1 for D (6 bases). V lost 0 bases and J 2 bases, leaving 9 bases between the germline ends. The length of the CDR3 is 14 residues. CDR1 and CDR2 (germline): SGHRS, YFSETQ. CDR3: CASSLAQGTYEQYF. Written as DNA, the CDR3 is TGCGCCAGCAGCTTGGCTCAGGGGACCTACGAGCAGTACTTC.

The J gene is TRBJ2-1, the V gene TRBV7-9; D gene uncertain. CDR3 length: 17 residues. The germline CDR1 and CDR2 sequences are SEHNR and FQNEAQ (reference sequence). V lost 5 bases and J lost 0, with 17 bases in between. CDR3: CASSPRATQSSYNEQFF. CDR3 bases: TGTGCCAGCAGCCCTCGGGCGACACAAAGCTCCTACAATGAGCAGTTCTTC.

The rearrangement links TRBV7-9 to TRBJ2-7; 14 bases fit TRBD2. Losses at the gene ends were 4 bases for V and 5 bases for J; bases not matched to a gene: 7. Germline V CDR1 and CDR2: SEHNR, FQNEAQ (reference sequence). The CDR3 is 16 amino acids. CDR3: CASSYGGLAGVNEQYF. The CDR3, as DNA: TGTGCCAGCAGCTATGGGGGACTAGCGGGAGTTAACGAGCAGTACTTC. Supplemented by reference TRBV7-9 and TRBJ2-7, the full variable domain reads DTGVSQNPRHKITKRGQNVTFRCDPISEHNRLYWYRQTLGQGPEFLTYFQNEAQLEKSRLLSDRFSAERPKGSFSTLEIQRTEQGDSAMYLCASSYGGLAGVNEQYFGPGTRLTVT.

This chain uses TRBV7-9 with TRBJ1-1, with 9 bases aligning to TRBD1. J was trimmed by 0 bases and V by 8 bases; bases with no gene match: 7. The CDR3 consists of 15 residues. Germline CDR1 SEHNR, CDR2 FQNEAQ (reference sequence). This CDR3 reads CASGGQGGMNTEAFF. The CDR3 DNA reads as TGTGCCAGCGGGGGACAGGGAGGGATGAACACTGAAGCTTTCTTT. The complete variable domain, with remaining parts taken from reference TRBV7-9 and TRBJ1-1, reads DTGVSQNPRHKITKRGQNVTFRCDPISEHNRLYWYRQTLGQGPEFLTYFQNEAQLEKSRLLSDRFSAERPKGSFSTLEIQRTEQGDSAMYLCASGGQGGMNTEAFFGQGTRLTVV.

This clone was counted once. This sequence joins TRBV18 and TRBJ2-7; tentative D call: TRBD1 (5 bases). Trimming pared 3 bases from V and 5 bases from J, leaving 11 bases between. The CDR3 is made up of 13 amino acids. Germline loops: CDR1 KGHSH, CDR2 LQKENI. CDR3 sequence (DNA): TGTGCCAGCTCACCCCGGACATTTCACGAGCAGTACTTC. Translation gives CASSPRTFHEQYF.

This rearrangement joins TRBV6-1 to TRBJ2-3; TRBD2 matches at 12 bases. Germline CDR1 MNHNS, CDR2 SASEGT. The trim removed 3 bases at V and 3 bases at J, leaving 4 bases unmatched. The CDR3 runs 16 residues. The CDR3 region is CASSDATSGSTDTQYF. The CDR3 DNA sequence: TGTGCCAGCAGTGACGCGACTAGCGGGAGTACAGATACGCAGTATTTT.

The chain is built from TRBV5-1 and TRBJ2-3, with 13 bases identical to TRBD2. From germline, CDR1 is SGHRS and CDR2 YFSETQ. This CDR3 comprises 16 residues. The junction had 8 bases not matched to a gene; V was cut back by 4 bases and J by 6 bases. The CDR3 protein is CASSPTSGRAFDTQYF. DNA of the CDR3: TGCGCCAGCAGCCCCACTAGCGGGAGGGCCTTTGATACGCAGTATTTT.

J is TRBJ2-2 and V is TRBV10-3; 7 nucleotides line up with TRBD2. J lost 8 bases, V lost 0 bases, and 6 bases had no gene match. Germline CDR1 is ENHRY and CDR2 is SYGVKD. This CDR3 spans 15 amino acids. This CDR3 is CAISESPGAGGELFF. The CDR3 region has the DNA TGTGCCATCAGTGAGTCCCCGGGAGCGGGAGGGGAGCTGTTTTTT.

V is TRBV7-3 and J is TRBJ2-2; TRBD2 agrees at 9 bases. Germline CDR1 and CDR2: SGHTA and FQGTGA. This CDR3 comprises 16 residues. Losses at the gene ends were 2 bases for V and 4 bases for J; bases not matched to a gene: 5. The CDR3 nucleotides are TGTGCCAGCAGCTTAGGTCCTAGCGGGACCACCGGGGAGCTGTTTTTT. This codes for CASSLGPSGTTGELFF. The whole variable domain, remainder taken from reference TRBV7-3 and TRBJ2-2, is GAGVSQTPSNKVTEKGKYVELRCDPISGHTALYWYRQSLGQGPEFLIYFQGTGAADDSGLPNDRFFAVRPEGSVSTLKIQRTERGDSAVYLCASSLGPSGTTGELFFGEGSRLTVL.

Concerning this clone: Within the sample, other DNA sequences also encode this same CDR3. The J gene is TRBJ2-3, the V gene TRBV5-1; D uncertain. Trimming took 0 bases from V and 4 from J, leaving 3 bases between them. CDR1 is SGHRS and CDR2 is YFSETQ in the germline V gene. The CDR3 contains 12 residues. The CDR3 nucleotides read TGCGCCAGCAGCTTGGTTCCAGATACGCAGTATTTT. Translated: CASSLVPDTQYF.

This chain joins TRBV9 and TRBJ2-1, with 9 bases lining up with TRBD2. The CDR3 contains 16 residues. CDR1 SGDLS and CDR2 YYNGEE come from the germline V gene. After removal of 4 bases from V and 0 bases from J, the junction contained 5 bases not matched to a gene. CDR3 protein: CASSRTSVSSYNEQFF. For the CDR3, the DNA is TGTGCCAGCAGCCGGACTAGCGTGAGCTCCTACAATGAGCAGTTCTTC.

The chain links TRBV4-1 to TRBJ2-7; 8 bases line up with TRBD2. The germline V gene has CDR1 MGHRA and CDR2 YSYEKL. The CDR3 spans 15 residues. J gave up 3 bases and V 3 bases, and 7 bases lay outside the gene matches. The CDR3 nucleotides are TGCGCCAGCAGCCATTCTATAGCGGGACTCTACGAGCAGTACTTC. It yields the protein CASSHSIAGLYEQYF.